This record concerns one T cell receptor beta chain sequence. The sample comes from a study of T cell responses to AZD1222 COVID-19 vaccine. Produced via immunoSEQ multiplex PCR; TCRdb's table is partial and in-frame only. The sample has some 140,000 clones, 75% to 95% seen once; the top ten hold under 2%. V was pared by 8 bases and J by 2 bases, with 16 bases between. There are 14 residues in the CDR3. Germline-derived CDR1 and CDR2 are MNHEY and SMNVEV (reference sequence). The V gene is TRBV27, the J gene TRBJ2-7; D is uncertain. This TCR derives from an adult who received the AZD1222 COVID-19 vaccine. Sequences were derived from peripheral blood, sampled 28 days after the second AZD1222 dose. The CDR3: CASHAAVPPYEQYV. CDR3 coding DNA: TGTGCCAGCCACGCGGCGGTCCCCCCCTACGAGCAGTACGTC.